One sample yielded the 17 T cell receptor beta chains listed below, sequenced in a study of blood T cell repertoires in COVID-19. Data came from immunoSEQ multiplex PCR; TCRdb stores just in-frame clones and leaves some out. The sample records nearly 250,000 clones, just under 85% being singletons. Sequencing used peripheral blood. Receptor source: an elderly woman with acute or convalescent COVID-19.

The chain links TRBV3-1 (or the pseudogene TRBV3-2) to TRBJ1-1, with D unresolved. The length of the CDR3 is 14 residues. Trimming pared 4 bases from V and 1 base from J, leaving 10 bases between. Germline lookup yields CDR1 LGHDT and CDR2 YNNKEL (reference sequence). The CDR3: CASSPIGPNTEAFF. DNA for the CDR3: TGTGCCAGCAGCCCCATTGGGCCGAACACTGAAGCTTTCTTT.

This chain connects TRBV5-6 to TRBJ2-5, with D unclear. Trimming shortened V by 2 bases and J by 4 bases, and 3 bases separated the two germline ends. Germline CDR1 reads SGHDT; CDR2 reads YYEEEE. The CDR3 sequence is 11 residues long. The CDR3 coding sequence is TGTGCCAGCAGCTTTCTAGAGACCCAGTACTTC. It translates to CASSFLETQYF.

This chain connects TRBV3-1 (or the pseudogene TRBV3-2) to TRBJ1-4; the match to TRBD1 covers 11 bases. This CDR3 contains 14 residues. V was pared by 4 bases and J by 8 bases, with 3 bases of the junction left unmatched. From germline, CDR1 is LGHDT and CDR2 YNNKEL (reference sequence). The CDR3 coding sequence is TGTGCCAGCAGCCTGGGACAGGGGGGGGAAAAACTGTTTTTT. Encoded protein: CASSLGQGGEKLFF.

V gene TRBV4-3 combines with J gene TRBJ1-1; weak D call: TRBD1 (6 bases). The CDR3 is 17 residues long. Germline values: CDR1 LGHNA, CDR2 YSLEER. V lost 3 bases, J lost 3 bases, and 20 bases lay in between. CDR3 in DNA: TGCGCCAGCAGCCAGGGCCTCCGGGACAACTCGTACACTGAAGCTTTCTTT. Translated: CASSQGLRDNSYTEAFF.

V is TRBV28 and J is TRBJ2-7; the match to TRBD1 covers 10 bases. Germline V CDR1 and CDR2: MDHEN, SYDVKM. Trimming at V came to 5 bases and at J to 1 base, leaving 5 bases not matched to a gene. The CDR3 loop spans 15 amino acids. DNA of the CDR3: TGTGCCAGCAGTCCGCGGGACAGGGGTTCCTACGAGCAGTACTTC. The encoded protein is CASSPRDRGSYEQYF.

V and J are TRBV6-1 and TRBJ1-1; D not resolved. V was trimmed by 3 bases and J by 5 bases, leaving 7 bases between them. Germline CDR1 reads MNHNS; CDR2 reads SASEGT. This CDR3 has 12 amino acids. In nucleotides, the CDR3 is TGTGCCAGCAGTGACCGGTGGACTGAAGCTTTCTTT. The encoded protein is CASSDRWTEAFF.

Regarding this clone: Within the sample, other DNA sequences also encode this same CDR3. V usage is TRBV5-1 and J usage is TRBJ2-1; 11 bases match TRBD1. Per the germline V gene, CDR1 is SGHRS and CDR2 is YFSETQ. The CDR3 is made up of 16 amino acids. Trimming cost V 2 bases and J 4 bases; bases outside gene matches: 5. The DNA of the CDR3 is TGCGCCAGCAGCTTAGCTGGGACAGGGGGTTACAATGAGCAGTTCTTC. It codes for CASSLAGTGGYNEQFF.

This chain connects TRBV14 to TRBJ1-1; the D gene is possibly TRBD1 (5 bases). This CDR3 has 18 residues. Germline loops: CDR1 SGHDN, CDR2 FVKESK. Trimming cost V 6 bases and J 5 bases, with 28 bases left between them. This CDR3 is CASSSRGGRQRRSTEAFF. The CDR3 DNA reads TGTGCCAGCAGTTCGCGGGGGGGAAGACAACGGCGGAGTACTGAAGCTTTCTTT. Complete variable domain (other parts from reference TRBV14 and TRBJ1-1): EAGVTQFPSHSVIEKGQTVTLRCDPISGHDNLYWYRRVMGKEIKFLLHFVKESKQDESGMPNNRFLAERTGGTYSTLKVQPAELEDSGVYFCASSSRGGRQRRSTEAFFGQGTRLTVV.

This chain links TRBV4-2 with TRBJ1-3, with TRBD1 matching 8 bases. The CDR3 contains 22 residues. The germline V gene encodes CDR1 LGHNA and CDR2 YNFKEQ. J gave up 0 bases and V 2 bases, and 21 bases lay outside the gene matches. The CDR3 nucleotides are TGTGCCAGCAGCCAATCCCTGGAAGTCCCGGGACAGGTTCGGGGCTCTGGAAACACCATATATTTT. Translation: CASSQSLEVPGQVRGSGNTIYF.

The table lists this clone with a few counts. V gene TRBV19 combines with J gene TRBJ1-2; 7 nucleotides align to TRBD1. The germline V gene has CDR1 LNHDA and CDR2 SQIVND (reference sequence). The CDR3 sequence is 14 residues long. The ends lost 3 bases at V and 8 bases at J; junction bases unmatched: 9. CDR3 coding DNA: TGTGCCAGTAGTATCGAACCAGGGGGAAGAGGCTACACCTTC. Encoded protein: CASSIEPGGRGYTF. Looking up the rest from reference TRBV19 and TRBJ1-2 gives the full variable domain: DGGITQSPKYLFRKEGQNVTLSCEQNLNHDAMYWYRQDPGQGLRLIYYSQIVNDFQKGDIAEGYSVSREKKESFPLTVTSAQKNPTAFYLCASSIEPGGRGYTFGSGTRLTVV.

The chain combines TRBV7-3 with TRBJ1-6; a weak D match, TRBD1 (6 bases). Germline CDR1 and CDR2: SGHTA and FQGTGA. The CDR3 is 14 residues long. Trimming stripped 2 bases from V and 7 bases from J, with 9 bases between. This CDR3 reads CASSLLGGNSPLHF. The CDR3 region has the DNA TGTGCCAGCAGCTTACTTGGGGGCAATTCACCCCTCCACTTT.

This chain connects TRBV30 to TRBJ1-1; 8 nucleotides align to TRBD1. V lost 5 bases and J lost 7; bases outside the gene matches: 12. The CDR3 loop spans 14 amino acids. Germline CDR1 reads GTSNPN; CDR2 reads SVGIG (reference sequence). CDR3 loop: CAWGIGTGLLEAFF. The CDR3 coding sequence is TGTGCCTGGGGGATCGGGACAGGCCTCCTTGAAGCTTTCTTT.

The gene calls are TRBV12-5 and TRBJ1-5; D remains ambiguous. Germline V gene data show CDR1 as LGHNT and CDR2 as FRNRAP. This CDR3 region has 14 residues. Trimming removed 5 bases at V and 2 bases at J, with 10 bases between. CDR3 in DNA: TGTGCTAGTGGTACCCCAGTGGGCAATCAGCCCCAGCATTTT. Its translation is CASGTPVGNQPQHF.

The CDR3 coding sequence is TGTGCCAGCAGCTTTCGGGCTGGGAGCGACACTGAAGCTTTCTTT. Its translation is CASSFRAGSDTEAFF. The chain joins TRBV7-8 to TRBJ1-1; the D is unclear. The germline V gene encodes CDR1 SGHVS and CDR2 FQNEAQ. The CDR3 loop spans 15 amino acids. Deletions cut 3 bases from V and 3 bases from J, with 14 bases between.

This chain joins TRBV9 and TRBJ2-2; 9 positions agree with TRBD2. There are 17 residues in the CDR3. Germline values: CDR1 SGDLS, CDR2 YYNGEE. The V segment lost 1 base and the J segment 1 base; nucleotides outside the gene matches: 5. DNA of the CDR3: TGTGCCAGCAGCGTACTCTTAGCGGGGGAGAACACCGGGGAGCTGTTTTTT. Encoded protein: CASSVLLAGENTGELFF.

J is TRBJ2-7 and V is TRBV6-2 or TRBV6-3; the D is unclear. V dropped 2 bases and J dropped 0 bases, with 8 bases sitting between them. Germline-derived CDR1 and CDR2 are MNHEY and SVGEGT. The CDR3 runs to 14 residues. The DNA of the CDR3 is TGTGCCAGCAGTTACGATGGCAGCTCCTACGAGCAGTACTTC. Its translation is CASSYDGSSYEQYF.

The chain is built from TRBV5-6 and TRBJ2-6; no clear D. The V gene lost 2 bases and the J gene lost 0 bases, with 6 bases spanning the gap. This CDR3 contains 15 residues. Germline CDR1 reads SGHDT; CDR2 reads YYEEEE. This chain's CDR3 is CASSFLGSGANVLTF. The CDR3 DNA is TGTGCCAGCAGCTTCCTCGGCTCTGGGGCCAACGTCCTGACTTTC.